The T cell receptor beta chain described here comes from a study of chemoradiotherapy in HPV16-positive cancers. Study details: Candidate HPV-specific clones and shared TCR motifs came from a couple of HPV16-positive patients. Study conclusions and caveats: The functional HPV-specific definition rests on just a couple of HPV16-positive patients. Candidate HPV-specific clones and E7-related TCR motifs grew in tumor during treatment.

CDR3 size: 14 residues. The V segment lost 6 bases and the J segment 4 bases; nucleotides outside the gene matches: 3. In germline, CDR1 is SQVTM, CDR2 ANQGSEA. In regard to this clone: Its matching antigen is unknown.

Repertoires were sampled repeatedly during chemoradiotherapy. The assay was immunoSEQ multiplex PCR, and TCRdb's table has in-frame clones only and misses some. The data hold about 10,000 clones, with around two thirds observed a single time. This material was acquired from a patient who underwent chemoradiotherapy. The V call is TRBV29-1, the J call TRBJ2-1; 13 nucleotides match TRBD2. The sequence came from a human donor with HPV-associated anogenital cancer. CDR3 sequence: CSVPGLAGYNEQFF. CDR3 in DNA: TGCAGCGTACCGGGACTAGCGGGATACAATGAGCAGTTCTTC.